The subject of this entry is one TCR beta chain. Generated by immunoSEQ multiplex PCR, the TCRdb table keeps only in-frame clones and is missing some. The sample lists more than 25,000 clones, roughly 91% occurring once. Trimming took 3 bases from V and 5 from J, leaving 13 bases between them. Per the germline V gene, CDR1 is SGHTA and CDR2 is FQGNSA. The CDR3 consists of 14 residues. This sample is part of a study of T cell changes during pregnancy in multiple sclerosis. The TCR was taken from a female donor in good health, enrolled as a control in a pregnancy study. V usage is TRBV7-2 and J usage is TRBJ2-5; tentatively, D is TRBD1 (6 bases). The sample was CD8+ T cells from peripheral blood mononuclear cells, taken in the second trimester of pregnancy. This CDR3 is CASSLLTGLETQYF. DNA for the CDR3: TGTGCCAGCAGCTTGCTTACAGGGTTGGAGACCCAGTACTTC.